This entry lists 17 T cell receptor beta chains sequenced from one sample in a study of CD8+ T cells in alopecia areata. Extraction of RNA preceded its reverse transcription into cDNA, which served as the sequencing template. Generated by immunoSEQ multiplex PCR, the TCRdb table keeps only in-frame clones and is missing some. The sample holds 100,000 to 150,000 clones, 45% to 65% seen once. The sample consisted of CD4+ T cells sorted from blood, taken at week 0. The receptors were gathered from a human donor with alopecia areata.

This chain joins TRBV15 and TRBJ2-1; possibly TRBD2 for D (5 bases). The V end was cut by 0 bases, the J end by 5 bases, with 11 bases between. Per the germline V gene, CDR1 is LNHNV and CDR2 is YYDKDF (reference sequence). CDR3 length: 15 residues. The CDR3 is CATSRDFGGHNEQFF. The CDR3 DNA reads TGTGCCACCAGCAGAGATTTTGGCGGGCACAATGAGCAGTTCTTC.

The sample holds a few counts of this clone. The rearrangement uses TRBV19 and TRBJ1-2, with 7 bases lining up with TRBD1. The V gene's germline CDR1 is LNHDA and CDR2 SQIVND (reference sequence). After removal of 7 bases from V and 1 base from J, the junction contained 9 bases not matched to a gene. The CDR3 has 15 amino acids. The CDR3 nucleotides are TGTGCCAGTACAGAGGGGGCGATGAGTAACTATGGCTACACCTTC. It specifies CASTEGAMSNYGYTF.

This chain joins TRBV25-1 and TRBJ2-7; no clear D. CDR1 is MGHDK, CDR2 SYGVNS, per germline. Trimming took 1 base from V and 2 from J, leaving 9 bases between them. This CDR3 has 14 amino acids. Here the CDR3 DNA reads TGTGCCAGCAGTGAATTCACAGAACCCTACGAGCAGTACTTC. It translates to CASSEFTEPYEQYF.

This clone came up a few times. The genes are TRBV29-1 and TRBJ2-1; the match to TRBD1 covers 9 bases. This CDR3 contains 16 residues. Germline V lookup: CDR1 SQVTM, CDR2 ANQGSEA. Germline trimming cut 5 bases from V and 7 bases from J; bases unmatched to any gene: 15. CDR3 in amino acids: CSVWVYGGQGNNEQFF. In DNA form, the CDR3 reads TGCAGCGTTTGGGTCTACGGGGGACAGGGTAATAATGAGCAGTTCTTC.

The genes are TRBV7-2 and TRBJ1-1; D is unresolved. This CDR3 spans 14 amino acids. Germline V CDR1 and CDR2: SGHTA, FQGNSA. With 5 bases removed from V and 0 bases from J, the gap between germline ends came to 10 bases. The CDR3 spells CASSLADVNTEAFF. The CDR3 DNA follows: TGTGCCAGCAGCCTTGCGGACGTGAACACTGAAGCTTTCTTT.

The chain employs TRBV5-1 and TRBJ2-4; D may correspond to TRBD1 or TRBD2 (5 bases each). CDR3 length: 16 residues. Germline V CDR1 and CDR2: SGHRS, YFSETQ. The ends were cut back, 4 bases at V and 1 base at J, with 15 bases in the middle. The CDR3 coding sequence is TGCGCCAGCAGCCCTTGGTTGGGGGAGGCCAAAAACATTCAGTACTTC. Translated, it gives CASSPWLGEAKNIQYF.

The chain has TRBV5-1 and TRBJ2-3; tentatively, D is TRBD2 (5 bases). The CDR3 has 13 amino acids. CDR1 is SGHRS and CDR2 is YFSETQ in the germline V gene. Between the trimmed V and J ends, which lost 3 bases and 2 bases, there was a span of 7 bases. The DNA of the CDR3 is TGCGCCAGCAGCTCTAGCAACACAGATACGCAGTATTTT. The encoded protein is CASSSSNTDTQYF. The variable domain in full, completed from reference TRBV5-1 and TRBJ2-3, reads KAGVTQTPRYLIKTRGQQVTLSCSPISGHRSVSWYQQTPGQGLQFLFEYFSETQRNKGNFPGRFSGRQFSNSRSEMNVSTLELGDSALYLCASSSSNTDTQYFGPGTRLTVL.

This clone was seen more than once but under ten times. CDR3 sequence reads: CASRLDRGDTEAFF. CDR3 DNA: TGTGCCAGCAGACTCGACAGGGGGGACACTGAAGCTTTCTTT. The chain joins TRBV5-4 to TRBJ1-1, with TRBD1 matching over 9 bases. The V gene's germline CDR1 is SGHNT and CDR2 YYREEE (reference sequence). Trimming cost V 5 bases and J 3 bases; bases outside gene matches: 5. This CDR3 comprises 14 residues.

The chain employs TRBV7-3 and TRBJ1-2; 7 bases match TRBD1. Losses at the gene ends were 4 bases for V and 3 bases for J; bases not matched to a gene: 5. CDR1 is SGHTA, CDR2 FQGTGA, per germline. The CDR3 totals 14 residues. CDR3 region: CASSYGQGDYGYTF. CDR3 in DNA: TGTGCCAGCAGCTACGGGCAGGGGGACTATGGCTACACCTTC.

The chain couples TRBV5-1 to TRBJ2-1; 9 bases line up with TRBD2. This CDR3 spans 16 amino acids. Germline-derived CDR1 and CDR2 are SGHRS and YFSETQ. V gave up 2 bases and J gave up 8 bases; unmatched junction bases: 11. The CDR3 loop is CASSFSEREVGHEQFF. CDR3 DNA: TGCGCCAGCAGCTTTTCAGAGCGGGAGGTGGGACATGAGCAGTTCTTC.

The J gene is TRBJ2-5, the V gene TRBV7-9; D is uncertain. The CDR3 contains 12 residues. V lost 1 base and J 2 bases, leaving 2 bases between the germline ends. Germline CDR1 SEHNR, CDR2 FQNEAQ (reference sequence). CDR3 DNA: TGTGCCAGCAGCTTAGGGCAAGAGACCCAGTACTTC. Protein sequence: CASSLGQETQYF.

The chain is built from TRBV5-6 and TRBJ2-5; TRBD1 aligns across 9 bases. CDR3 length: 16 amino acids. V lost 1 base to trimming and J lost 3 bases; unmatched junction nucleotides: 7. Germline CDR1 and CDR2: SGHDT and YYEEEE. Here the CDR3 reads CASSLKGTGNKETQYF. The CDR3 DNA reads TGTGCCAGCAGCTTGAAGGGGACAGGGAACAAAGAGACCCAGTACTTC.

The chain recombines TRBV19 with TRBJ2-7, with a possible D match to TRBD1 (6 bases). CDR3 size: 13 residues. V was clipped by 4 bases and J by 8 bases, with 15 bases between them. Germline CDR1 is LNHDA and CDR2 is SQIVND (reference sequence). The CDR3 spells CASSKDSSLKQYF. CDR3 coding DNA: TGTGCCAGTAGTAAGGACAGTAGTCTGAAGCAGTACTTC.

The rearrangement links TRBV5-1 to TRBJ2-3; possibly TRBD2 for D (6 bases). The CDR3 totals 14 residues. In germline, CDR1 is SGHRS, CDR2 YFSETQ. Trimming removed 1 base at V and 4 bases at J, with 10 bases between. The CDR3 DNA reads TGCGCCAGCAGCTTGTTGGGAGGAGCAGATACGCAGTATTTT. Encoded protein: CASSLLGGADTQYF.

The V and J genes are TRBV4-2 and TRBJ1-6; the D is unclear. CDR1 is LGHNA and CDR2 is YNFKEQ in the germline V gene. With 0 bases removed from V and 6 bases from J, the gap between germline ends came to 9 bases. The CDR3 is made up of 15 amino acids. Here the CDR3 DNA reads TGTGCCAGCAGCCAAGATCCGGGGATTAATTCACCCCTCCACTTT. Protein: CASSQDPGINSPLHF.

This chain joins TRBV2 and TRBJ2-6; D gene unclear. Germline V gene lookup returns CDR1 SNHLY and CDR2 FYNNEI. This CDR3 contains 12 residues. V was trimmed by 7 bases and J by 3 bases, leaving 4 bases between them. The CDR3 reads CASNGGANVLTF. The CDR3 bases are TGTGCCAGCAACGGTGGGGCCAACGTCCTGACTTTC.

The sample holds a few counts of this clone. This chain uses TRBV5-1 with TRBJ2-1, with D possibly TRBD1 on 6 matching bases. Germline CDR1 is SGHRS and CDR2 is YFSETQ. Trimming left V 3 bases short and J 2 bases short, with 12 bases between. The CDR3 consists of 15 residues. The DNA for the CDR3 is TGCGCCAGCAGCTCGGTGAGGACAGCCTACAATGAGCAGTTCTTC. Amino acids: CASSSVRTAYNEQFF.